The 16 T cell receptor beta chains listed next were all sequenced from one sample in a study of shared clonotypes between healthy human individuals. Clones were read by immunoSEQ multiplex PCR, and TCRdb kept only the in-frame ones, dropping some. The sample has roughly 2,000,000 clones; around 93% are singletons. Only CD45RO-negative cells positively selected for CCR7 counted as naive CD8 cells, so terminally differentiated effector memory CD45RA+ cells were excluded. Specimen: naive CD8+ T cells from PBMCs. The receptors were sampled from a man between 18 and 29 years old in good health. Some clones in this sample may be carry-over from other donors' samples.

V usage is TRBV11-2 and J usage is TRBJ1-2, with D hard to call. Germline assignment: CDR1 SGHAT and CDR2 FQNNGV. This CDR3 comprises 12 residues. V was shortened by 5 bases and J by 8 bases, with 12 bases between the two germline ends. The CDR3 protein is CASSPDGFGYTF. The CDR3, as DNA: TGTGCCAGCAGCCCGGACGGTTTCGGCTACACCTTC.

The gene calls are TRBV6-1 and TRBJ1-1, with a weak D call TRBD1 (5 bases). Germline V gene sequence: CDR1 MNHNS, CDR2 SASEGT. V was pared by 0 bases and J by 1 base, with 12 bases between. The CDR3 extends over 16 amino acids. The CDR3 is CASSEAEGMRNTEAFF. In DNA, the CDR3 is TGTGCCAGCAGTGAAGCGGAGGGGATGAGGAACACTGAAGCTTTCTTT.

The chain carries TRBV11-2 and TRBJ2-7; 8 bases fit TRBD1. The V gene's germline CDR1 is SGHAT and CDR2 FQNNGV. The CDR3 consists of 15 residues. V gave up 1 base and J gave up 7 bases; unmatched junction bases: 9. The CDR3 here is CASSLGPTGAGEQYF. The CDR3 nucleotides are TGTGCCAGCAGCTTAGGCCCGACAGGGGCTGGAGAGCAGTACTTC.

On this clone itself: Other DNA sequences of this sample code for an identical CDR3. This sequence joins TRBV11-2 and TRBJ2-5, with a weak D call TRBD1 (6 bases). Trimming took 6 bases from V and 5 from J, leaving 16 bases between them. The CDR3 has 14 amino acids. Germline lookup yields CDR1 SGHAT and CDR2 FQNNGV. CDR3 in amino acids: CASSPVGGRETQYF. The CDR3 region has the DNA TGTGCCAGCAGTCCGGTTGGGGGCAGGGAGACCCAGTACTTC.

This chain uses TRBV18 with TRBJ1-3, with D possibly TRBD1 on 5 matching bases. V was clipped by 4 bases and J by 0 bases, with 10 bases between them. CDR1 and CDR2 (germline): KGHSH, LQKENI. The CDR3 is made up of 15 amino acids. The DNA for the CDR3 is TGTGCCAGCTCACTGGGGACTAACTCTGGAAACACCATATATTTT. It specifies CASSLGTNSGNTIYF.

This chain joins TRBV6-5 and TRBJ2-7, with D maybe TRBD1 (6 bases). V gave up 2 bases and J gave up 4 bases, with 15 bases separating them. Germline CDR1 is MNHEY and CDR2 is SVGAGI. The CDR3 covers 15 residues. CDR3 amino acids: CASSYGLGAAYEQYF. The CDR3, as DNA: TGTGCCAGCAGTTACGGTTTGGGGGCGGCTTACGAGCAGTACTTC.

The chain has TRBV19 and TRBJ2-1; D may be TRBD1 or TRBD2 (7 bases each). Trimming shortened V by 7 bases and J by 3 bases, and 16 bases separated the two germline ends. CDR3 size: 15 residues. Germline CDR1 and CDR2: LNHDA and SQIVND (reference sequence). CDR3 sequence: CASKIDREGYNEQFF. CDR3 coding DNA: TGTGCCAGTAAGATAGACAGGGAGGGCTACAATGAGCAGTTCTTC.

This chain links TRBV28 with TRBJ2-1; possibly TRBD2 for D (6 bases). This CDR3 is 16 amino acids long. Trimming stripped 3 bases from V and 4 bases from J, with 16 bases between. CDR1 MDHEN and CDR2 SYDVKM come from the germline V gene. The CDR3 here is CASSLTPGGPYNEQFF. As DNA, the CDR3 is TGTGCCAGCAGTTTGACCCCAGGAGGGCCATACAATGAGCAGTTCTTC.

The chain links TRBV7-9 to TRBJ1-2; tentatively, D is TRBD1 (5 bases). This CDR3 contains 13 residues. V was shortened by 2 bases and J by 3 bases, with 7 bases between the two germline ends. Germline lookup yields CDR1 SEHNR and CDR2 FQNEAQ (reference sequence). The CDR3 here is CASSLMTDYGYTF. CDR3 in DNA: TGTGCCAGCAGCTTAATGACAGACTATGGCTACACCTTC. The entire variable domain, with the rest obtained from reference TRBV7-9 and TRBJ1-2, is as follows: DTGVSQNPRHKITKRGQNVTFRCDPISEHNRLYWYRQTLGQGPEFLTYFQNEAQLEKSRLLSDRFSAERPKGSFSTLEIQRTEQGDSAMYLCASSLMTDYGYTFGSGTRLTVV.

The rearrangement joins TRBV14 to TRBJ2-7, with D unclear. The CDR3 totals 11 residues. The V gene lost 6 bases and the J gene lost 3 bases, with 6 bases spanning the gap. From germline, CDR1 is SGHDN and CDR2 FVKESK. The CDR3 spells CASRGGYEQYF. The CDR3 coding sequence is TGTGCCAGCAGGGGCGGCTACGAGCAGTACTTC.

V usage is TRBV9 and J usage is TRBJ2-1, with D possibly being TRBD2 (8 bases). There are 18 residues in the CDR3. V lost 0 bases to trimming and J lost 2 bases, with 18 bases between them. Per germline, CDR1 SGDLS and CDR2 YYNGEE. The CDR3: CASSVESGGGTAYNEQFF. The CDR3 coding sequence is TGTGCCAGCAGCGTAGAAAGCGGGGGCGGGACAGCCTACAATGAGCAGTTCTTC.

Worth noting for this clone: In the same sample, other DNA sequences code for this CDR3. V and J are TRBV5-1 and TRBJ2-7; TRBD1 matches 7 bases. V dropped 1 base and J dropped 3; count of bases not matched to a gene: 1. The germline CDR1 and CDR2 sequences are SGHRS and YFSETQ. The CDR3 runs to 13 residues. This CDR3 is CASSLSGGYEQYF. The CDR3, as DNA: TGCGCCAGCAGCTTGTCAGGGGGCTACGAGCAGTACTTC.

The J gene is TRBJ2-7, the V gene TRBV5-5, with D possibly matching TRBD2 (5 bases). CDR3 length: 13 residues. Germline V gene sequence: CDR1 SGHKS, CDR2 YYEKEE (reference sequence). Trimming pared 5 bases from V and 7 bases from J, leaving 16 bases between. The CDR3 is CASSPQPGWEQYF. CDR3 nucleotide sequence: TGTGCCAGCAGTCCGCAGCCGGGGTGGGAGCAGTACTTC.

DNA for the CDR3: TGCGCCAGCAGCCATTTGAGTCGACAGGGGAGTCCCTACGAGCAGTACTTC. This gives the protein CASSHLSRQGSPYEQYF. This chain joins TRBV4-1 and TRBJ2-7; 8 positions match TRBD1. The trim removed 3 bases at V and 2 bases at J, leaving 12 bases unmatched. This CDR3 region has 17 residues. CDR1 MGHRA and CDR2 YSYEKL come from the germline V gene.

V gene TRBV11-2 combines with J gene TRBJ2-7, with D hard to call. The CDR3 runs 13 residues. Germline CDR1 SGHAT, CDR2 FQNNGV. V gave up 1 base and J gave up 6 bases, with 10 bases separating them. CDR3 DNA sequence: TGTGCCAGCAGCTTAGGAGTCAGCCTCGAGCAGTACTTC. This codes for CASSLGVSLEQYF.

This chain joins TRBV30 and TRBJ2-3, with D perhaps TRBD2 (5 bases). Germline CDR1 GTSNPN, CDR2 SVGIG (reference sequence). The V and J ends lost 3 bases and 3 bases respectively, with 10 bases between them. The CDR3 totals 13 residues. CDR3 protein: CAWSLGGTDTQYF. As DNA, the CDR3 is TGTGCCTGGAGCCTGGGCGGGACAGATACGCAGTATTTT.